This passage covers 14 T cell receptor beta chains from one sample sequenced in a study of cytomegalovirus exposure and HLA in healthy donors. 60 Vbeta and 13 Jbeta primers were used in PCR. The protocol was immunoSEQ multiplex PCR, while the TCRdb copy is restricted to in-frame clones and leaves out a portion. The profile covers about 130,000 clones, with roughly three quarters appearing a single time and 1.1% taken by the ten largest. The source material was PBMCs. Receptor source: a male donor in good health and CMV-seronegative.

V gene TRBV2 combines with J gene TRBJ1-1, with 9 bases identical to TRBD1. V shed 8 bases, J shed 4 bases, and the junction held 5 bases outside the gene matches. Germline V lookup: CDR1 SNHLY, CDR2 FYNNEI. The CDR3 length is 13 residues. The chain's CDR3 is CASGQGIPTEAFF. CDR3 DNA: TGTGCCAGCGGACAGGGGATCCCCACTGAAGCTTTCTTT.

The rearrangement joins TRBV7-2 to TRBJ2-5; D not resolved. The end of the DNA is better explained by TRBJ2-7, so the J call may be wrong. Germline values: CDR1 SGHTA, CDR2 FQGNSA. The CDR3 has 16 residues. The CDR3 is CASSLVGGSRFYEQYF. The CDR3 DNA is TGTGCCAGCAGCTTAGTTGGCGGTTCTAGGTTCTACGAGCAGTACTTC.

This clone has just a few counts. This chain connects TRBV2 to TRBJ1-6, with 9 bases matching TRBD1. V shed 8 bases, J shed 10 bases, and the junction held 9 bases outside the gene matches. The CDR3 runs to 14 residues. Looked up from germline, CDR1 is SNHLY and CDR2 is FYNNEI. In nucleotides, the CDR3 is TGTGCCAGCCAGCACAGGGGGCGAGAATCACCCCTCCACTTT. It yields the protein CASQHRGRESPLHF.

The chain couples TRBV10-3 to TRBJ2-3; 9 bases map to TRBD2. The length of the CDR3 is 17 residues. Germline V gene data show CDR1 as ENHRY and CDR2 as SYGVKD. V dropped 4 bases and J dropped 0; count of bases not matched to a gene: 8. The CDR3 loop reads CAISGRLAGGSTDTQYF. In DNA, the CDR3 is TGTGCCATCAGTGGCCGACTGGCGGGGGGGAGCACAGATACGCAGTATTTT.

The gene calls are TRBV4-3 and TRBJ2-5; tentative D call: TRBD1 (5 bases). There are 13 residues in the CDR3. Trimming removed 4 bases at V and 4 bases at J, with 10 bases between. Looked up from germline, CDR1 is LGHNA and CDR2 is YSLEER. DNA of the CDR3: TGCGCCAGCAGCCTCCTTAGGGGAGAGACCCAGTACTTC. Translated, it gives CASSLLRGETQYF.

This clone was recorded a few times. This CDR3 reads CASSSMGGWTEAFF. The CDR3 nucleotides are TGTGCCAGCAGTTCCATGGGGGGGTGGACTGAAGCTTTCTTT. The V call is TRBV27, the J call TRBJ1-1; D possibly corresponds to TRBD1 (5 bases). Germline lookup yields CDR1 MNHEY and CDR2 SMNVEV (reference sequence). The CDR3 is made up of 14 amino acids. The V end lost 4 bases, the J end lost 5 bases, and 14 bases lay between the germline ends.

In its sample, this clone was seen a few times. This chain connects TRBV10-1 to TRBJ2-7; no definite D call. Germline assignment: CDR1 WNHNN and CDR2 SYGVQD (reference sequence). The CDR3 is made up of 13 amino acids. The germline V and J ends were trimmed by 3 bases and 2 bases, with 8 bases remaining between them. In nucleotides, the CDR3 is TGCGCCAGCAGTGAACACCTTACCTACGAGCAGTACTTC. It encodes CASSEHLTYEQYF.

This chain joins TRBV5-7 and TRBJ1-4; D call uncertain. TRBV5-7 is an open reading frame, and its role is uncertain. Trimming removed 0 bases from V and 6 bases from J, with 12 bases in between. This CDR3 region has 15 residues. This chain's CDR3 is CASSLVSTADEKLFF. CDR3 DNA: TGTGCCAGCAGCTTGGTCTCGACGGCGGATGAAAAACTGTTTTTT.

The J gene is TRBJ2-7, the V gene TRBV11-3, with TRBD1 matching over 9 bases. The germline CDR1 and CDR2 sequences are SGHNT and YENEEA. J was trimmed by 4 bases and V by 5 bases; bases with no gene match: 21. This CDR3 has 19 residues. The CDR3 here is CASSTPRRANRGLVYEQYF. CDR3 coding DNA: TGTGCCAGCAGCACCCCTCGAAGGGCCAACAGGGGGCTTGTGTACGAGCAGTACTTC.

The CDR3 DNA reads TGTGCCAGCAGACGAAGCGGGGGCCCATCCTACAATGAGCAGTTCTTC. This encodes CASRRSGGPSYNEQFF. V and J are TRBV14 and TRBJ2-1, with 8 bases identical to TRBD2. The germline gives CDR1 SGHDN, CDR2 FVKESK. V trimming: 6 bases; J trimming: 1 base; junction bases outside the gene matches: 8. This CDR3 has 16 amino acids.

CDR3 in DNA: TGTGCCAGCAGTCTAAGGGACAGACCCAACACTGAAGCTTTCTTT. This sequence encodes CASSLRDRPNTEAFF. V gene TRBV6-1 combines with J gene TRBJ1-1, with TRBD1 matching 7 bases. This CDR3 region has 15 residues. CDR1 and CDR2 from the germline V gene are MNHNS and SASEGT. After removal of 5 bases from V and 2 bases from J, the junction contained 8 bases not matched to a gene.

The J gene is TRBJ2-5, the V gene TRBV19; 10 bases line up with TRBD2. The CDR3 spans 15 residues. Germline CDR1 and CDR2: LNHDA and SQIVND (reference sequence). After removal of 2 bases from V and 5 bases from J, the junction contained 5 bases not matched to a gene. The CDR3 DNA is TGTGCCAGTAGTATAAGCGGGGGGGCAGGGGAGACCCAGTACTTC. Protein: CASSISGGAGETQYF.

The chain carries TRBV12-5 and TRBJ2-5, with 10 bases lining up with TRBD1. V lost 5 bases to trimming and J lost 1 base; unmatched junction nucleotides: 7. Germline-derived CDR1 and CDR2 are LGHNT and FRNRAP. The CDR3 length is 16 residues. As DNA, the CDR3 is TGTGCTAGTGGTCCATTTTGGACAGGGGGCCAAGAGACCCAGTACTTC. Encoded protein: CASGPFWTGGQETQYF.

The rearrangement joins TRBV30 to TRBJ2-3; perhaps TRBD1 as D (6 bases). Deletions cut 8 bases from V and 1 base from J, with 19 bases between. The CDR3 runs to 15 residues. Germline assignment: CDR1 GTSNPN and CDR2 SVGIG (reference sequence). CDR3 in DNA: TGTGCCGGTCAACACGGACCAGGGGGCACAGATACGCAGTATTTT. Its protein is CAGQHGPGGTDTQYF.